This TCR beta chain originates from a study of somatic mutations in cytotoxic T cells in rheumatoid arthritis. Study in general: Immediately following diagnosis and ahead of any treatment, patient blood (around 28 ml EDTA) was drawn. Broader study findings: Measured CD8+ T-cell clonality, a value compared between rheumatoid arthritis patients and age-matched healthy controls, did not differ significantly.

The CD4+ and CD8+ fractions came from positive magnetic bead selection and were purity-checked by flow cytometry. TCRdb's copy holds only in-frame clones and misses some; the assay was immunoSEQ multiplex PCR. In the table there are about 18,000 clones, about 81% of which are singletons. With respect to this clone: Its antigen remains unidentified.

This receptor was taken from an adult with rheumatoid arthritis. Sample: CD8+ T cells sorted from blood.

The CDR3 protein is CASSSQREQYF. CDR3 DNA sequence: TGTGCCAGCAGCTCTCAGAGAGAGCAGTACTTC. The chain is built from TRBV5-4 and TRBJ2-7, with D uncertain. V lost 3 bases and J lost 7, with 8 bases in between. The CDR3 extends over 11 amino acids. Germline V lookup: CDR1 SGHNT, CDR2 YYREEE (reference sequence).